This TCR beta chain was recorded in a study of response to subunit inactivated influenza vaccine. MiXCR, run by TCRdb on the RT-PCR reads, gives a single entry per CDR3 protein. The sample has about 520,000 distinct CDR3 sequences; approximately 11% are singletons. Study results and limitations: Authors suggested that a seasonal influenza vaccination recruits few new T cells each time.

About this clonotype: Its antigen is as yet unknown.

CDR3 size: 16 residues. With 4 bases clipped from V and 0 bases from J, the junction kept 6 bases outside the gene matches. Germline V CDR1 and CDR2: SGHRS, YFSETQ. The receptor was isolated from a man aged 50-60 years who received an inactivated influenza vaccine. The rearrangement joins TRBV5-1 to TRBJ2-1, with 8 bases identical to TRBD2. Sample: PBMCs from blood, taken roughly 6 weeks after vaccination. The DNA of the CDR3 is TGCGCCAGCAGCATAACTAGCGGCGGCTCCTACAATGAGCAGTTCTTC. Its translation: CASSITSGGSYNEQFF.